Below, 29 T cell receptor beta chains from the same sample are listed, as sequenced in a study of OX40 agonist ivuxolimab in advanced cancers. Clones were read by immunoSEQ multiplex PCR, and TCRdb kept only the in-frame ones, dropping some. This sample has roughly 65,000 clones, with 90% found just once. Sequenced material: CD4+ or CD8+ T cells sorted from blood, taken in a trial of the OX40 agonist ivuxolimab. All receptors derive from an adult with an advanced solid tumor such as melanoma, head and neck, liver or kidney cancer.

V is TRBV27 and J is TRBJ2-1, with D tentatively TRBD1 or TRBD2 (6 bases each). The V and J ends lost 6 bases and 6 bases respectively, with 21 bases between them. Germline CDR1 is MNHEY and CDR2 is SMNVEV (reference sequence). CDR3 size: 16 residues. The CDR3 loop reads CASSTSPHRDTNEQFF. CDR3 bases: TGTGCCAGCAGCACTAGCCCCCACCGGGACACCAATGAGCAGTTCTTC.

The chain's CDR3 is CASGPDNWTGNEKLFF. CDR3 DNA sequence: TGTGCCAGCGGCCCCGATAACTGGACAGGGAATGAAAAACTGTTTTTT. This chain connects TRBV28 to TRBJ1-4; 8 bases are a match to TRBD1. From germline, CDR1 is MDHEN and CDR2 SYDVKM. V trimming: 8 bases; J trimming: 5 bases; junction bases outside the gene matches: 13. This CDR3 is built from 16 residues.

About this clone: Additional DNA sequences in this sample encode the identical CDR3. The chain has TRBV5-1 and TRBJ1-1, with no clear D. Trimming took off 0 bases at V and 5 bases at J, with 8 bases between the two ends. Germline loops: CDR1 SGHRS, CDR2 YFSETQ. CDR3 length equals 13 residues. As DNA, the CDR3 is TGCGCCAGCAGCTTGGATGCGCGGACTGAAGCTTTCTTT. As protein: CASSLDARTEAFF. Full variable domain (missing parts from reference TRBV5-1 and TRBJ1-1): KAGVTQTPRYLIKTRGQQVTLSCSPISGHRSVSWYQQTPGQGLQFLFEYFSETQRNKGNFPGRFSGRQFSNSRSEMNVSTLELGDSALYLCASSLDARTEAFFGQGTRLTVV.

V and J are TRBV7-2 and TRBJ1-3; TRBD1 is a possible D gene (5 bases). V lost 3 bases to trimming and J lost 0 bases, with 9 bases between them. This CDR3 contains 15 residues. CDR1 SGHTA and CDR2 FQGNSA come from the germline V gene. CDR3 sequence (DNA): TGTGCCAGCAGCTTTGACAGATCCTCTGGAAACACCATATATTTT. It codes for CASSFDRSSGNTIYF.

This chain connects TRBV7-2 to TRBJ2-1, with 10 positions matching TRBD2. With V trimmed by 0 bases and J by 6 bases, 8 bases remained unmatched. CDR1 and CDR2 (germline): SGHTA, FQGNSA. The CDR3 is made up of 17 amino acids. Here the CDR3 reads CASSLASSLAGVNEQFF. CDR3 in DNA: TGTGCCAGCAGCTTAGCGTCTAGTCTAGCGGGAGTCAATGAGCAGTTCTTC.

This chain's CDR3 is CAWSVGRRGTQYF. CDR3 DNA: TGTGCCTGGAGTGTAGGGCGGCGGGGGACCCAGTACTTC. The chain links TRBV30 to TRBJ2-5, with TRBD2 as a possible D gene (6 bases). The CDR3 runs 13 residues. V shed 0 bases and J shed 7 bases, with 12 bases lying between them. CDR1 and CDR2 (germline): GTSNPN, SVGIG (reference sequence).

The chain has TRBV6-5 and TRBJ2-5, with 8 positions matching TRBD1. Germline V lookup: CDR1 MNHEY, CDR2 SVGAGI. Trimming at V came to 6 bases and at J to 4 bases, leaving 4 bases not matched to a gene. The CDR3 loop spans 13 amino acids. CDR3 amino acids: CASSRTGSETQYF. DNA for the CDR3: TGTGCCAGCAGCAGGACAGGGTCAGAGACCCAGTACTTC.

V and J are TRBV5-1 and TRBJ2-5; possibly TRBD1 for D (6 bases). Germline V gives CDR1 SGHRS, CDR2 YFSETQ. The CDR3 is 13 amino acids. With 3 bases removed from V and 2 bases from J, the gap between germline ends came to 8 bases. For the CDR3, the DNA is TGCGCCAGCAGCTGGACAGTACAAGAGACCCAGTACTTC. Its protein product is CASSWTVQETQYF.

CDR3 sequence reads: CASSTNRGNTEAFF. DNA of the CDR3: TGTGCCAGCTCCACGAACAGGGGCAACACTGAAGCTTTCTTT. This chain links TRBV18 with TRBJ1-1; TRBD1 agrees at 7 bases. Trimming took 6 bases from V and 2 from J; bases not matched to a gene: 6. There are 14 residues in the CDR3. CDR1 KGHSH and CDR2 LQKENI come from the germline V gene.

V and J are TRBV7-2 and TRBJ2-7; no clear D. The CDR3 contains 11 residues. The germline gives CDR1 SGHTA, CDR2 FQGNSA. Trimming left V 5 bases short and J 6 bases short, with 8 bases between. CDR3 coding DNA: TGTGCCAGCAGCATAAATTTCGAGCAGTACTTC. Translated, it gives CASSINFEQYF.

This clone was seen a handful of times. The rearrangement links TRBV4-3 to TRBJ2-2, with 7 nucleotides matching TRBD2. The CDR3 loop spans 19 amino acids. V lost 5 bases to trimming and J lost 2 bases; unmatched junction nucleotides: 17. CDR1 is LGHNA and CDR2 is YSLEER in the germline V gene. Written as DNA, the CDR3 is TGCGCCAGCAGCAGCAGCCTCCGGGACTACCAACTTAACACCGGGGAGCTGTTTTTT. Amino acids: CASSSSLRDYQLNTGELFF.

The CDR3 DNA sequence: TGTGCCAGCAGCTTACAGGGGTTCACTGAAGCTTTCTTT. It specifies CASSLQGFTEAFF. The chain couples TRBV7-9 to TRBJ1-1, with D tentatively TRBD1 (6 bases). This CDR3 is built from 13 residues. V lost 2 bases and J lost 4, with 8 bases in between. The germline CDR1 and CDR2 sequences are SEHNR and FQNEAQ (reference sequence).

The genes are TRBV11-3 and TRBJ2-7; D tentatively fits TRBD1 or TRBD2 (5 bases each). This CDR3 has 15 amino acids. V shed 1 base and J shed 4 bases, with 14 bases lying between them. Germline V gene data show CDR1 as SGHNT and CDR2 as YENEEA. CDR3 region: CASSLVRDGIYEQYF. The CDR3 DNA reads TGTGCCAGCAGCTTAGTCCGGGACGGGATTTACGAGCAGTACTTC.

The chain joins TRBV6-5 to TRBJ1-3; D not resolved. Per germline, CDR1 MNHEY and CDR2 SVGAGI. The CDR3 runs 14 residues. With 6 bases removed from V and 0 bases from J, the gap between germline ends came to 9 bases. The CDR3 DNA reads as TGTGCCAGCAGACGACAAAGCTCTGGAAACACCATATATTTT. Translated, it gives CASRRQSSGNTIYF.

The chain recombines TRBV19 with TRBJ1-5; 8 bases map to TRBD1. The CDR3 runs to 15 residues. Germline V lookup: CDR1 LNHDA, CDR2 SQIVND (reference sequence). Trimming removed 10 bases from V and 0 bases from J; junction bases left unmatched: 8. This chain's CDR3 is CATNRGDNSNQPQHF. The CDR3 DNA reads TGTGCCACTAACAGGGGGGATAATAGCAATCAGCCCCAGCATTTT.

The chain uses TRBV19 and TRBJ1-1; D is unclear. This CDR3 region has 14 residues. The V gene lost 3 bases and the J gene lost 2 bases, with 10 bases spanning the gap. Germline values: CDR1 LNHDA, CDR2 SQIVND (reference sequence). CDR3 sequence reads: CASSMVQINTEAFF. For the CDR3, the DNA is TGTGCCAGTAGTATGGTACAGATAAACACTGAAGCTTTCTTT.

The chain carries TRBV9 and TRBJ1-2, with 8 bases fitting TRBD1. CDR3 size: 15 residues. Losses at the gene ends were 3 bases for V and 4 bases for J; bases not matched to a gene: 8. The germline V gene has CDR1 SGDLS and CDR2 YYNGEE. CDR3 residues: CASSGQGRTSYGYTF. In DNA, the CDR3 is TGTGCCAGCAGCGGACAGGGGCGAACCAGCTATGGCTACACCTTC.

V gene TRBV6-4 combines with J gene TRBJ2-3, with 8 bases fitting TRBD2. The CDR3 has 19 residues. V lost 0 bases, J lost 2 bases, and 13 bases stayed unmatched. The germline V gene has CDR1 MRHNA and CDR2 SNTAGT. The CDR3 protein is CASSDSRLPGLGHTDTQYF. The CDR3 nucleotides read TGTGCCAGCAGTGACTCGAGGTTGCCGGGACTAGGGCACACAGATACGCAGTATTTT.

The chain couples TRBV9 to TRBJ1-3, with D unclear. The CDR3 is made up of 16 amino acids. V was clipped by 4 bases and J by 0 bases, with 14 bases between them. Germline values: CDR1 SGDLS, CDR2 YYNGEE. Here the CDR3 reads CASSPQQPASGNTIYF. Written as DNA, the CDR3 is TGTGCCAGCAGCCCTCAGCAGCCCGCCTCTGGAAACACCATATATTTT. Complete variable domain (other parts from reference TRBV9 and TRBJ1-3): DSGVTQTPKHLITATGQRVTLRCSPRSGDLSVYWYQQSLDQGLQFLIQYYNGEERAKGNILERFSAQQFPDLHSELNLSSLELGDSALYFCASSPQQPASGNTIYFGEGSWLTVV.

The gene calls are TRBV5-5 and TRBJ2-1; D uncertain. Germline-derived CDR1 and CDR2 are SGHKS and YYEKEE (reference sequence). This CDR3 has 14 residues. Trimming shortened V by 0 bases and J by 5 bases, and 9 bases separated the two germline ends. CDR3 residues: CASSLVGRNNEQFF. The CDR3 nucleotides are TGTGCCAGCAGCTTGGTCGGACGGAACAATGAGCAGTTCTTC.

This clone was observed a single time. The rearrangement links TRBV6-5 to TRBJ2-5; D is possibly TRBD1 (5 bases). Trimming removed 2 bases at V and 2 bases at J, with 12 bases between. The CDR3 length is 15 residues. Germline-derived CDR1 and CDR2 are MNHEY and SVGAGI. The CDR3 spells CASSYRGTIQETQYF. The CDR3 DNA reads TGTGCCAGCAGTTACAGGGGCACGATTCAAGAGACCCAGTACTTC.

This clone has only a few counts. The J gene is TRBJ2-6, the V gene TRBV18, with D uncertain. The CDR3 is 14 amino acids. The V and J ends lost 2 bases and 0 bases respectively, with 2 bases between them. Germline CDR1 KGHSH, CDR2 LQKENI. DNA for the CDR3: TGTGCCAGCTCACCAATCTCTGGGGCCAACGTCCTGACTTTC. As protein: CASSPISGANVLTF.

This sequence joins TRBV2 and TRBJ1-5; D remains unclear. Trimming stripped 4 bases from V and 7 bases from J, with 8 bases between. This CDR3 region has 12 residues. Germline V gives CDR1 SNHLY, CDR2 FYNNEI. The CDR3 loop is CASSVGGQPQHF. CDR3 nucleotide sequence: TGTGCCAGCAGTGTCGGCGGGCAGCCCCAGCATTTT.

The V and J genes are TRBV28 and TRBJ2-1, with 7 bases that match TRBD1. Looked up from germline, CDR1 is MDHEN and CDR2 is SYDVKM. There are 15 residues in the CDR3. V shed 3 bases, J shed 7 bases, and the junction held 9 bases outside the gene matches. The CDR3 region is CASSFGQGDLNEQFF. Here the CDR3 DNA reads TGTGCCAGCAGTTTCGGTCAGGGGGATTTAAATGAGCAGTTCTTC.

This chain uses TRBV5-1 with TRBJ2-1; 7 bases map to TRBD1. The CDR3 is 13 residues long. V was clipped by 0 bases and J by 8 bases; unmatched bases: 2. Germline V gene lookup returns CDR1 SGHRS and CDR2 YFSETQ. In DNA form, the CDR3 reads TGCGCCAGCAGCTTGGCCGGGACAGATGAGCAGTTCTTC. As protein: CASSLAGTDEQFF.

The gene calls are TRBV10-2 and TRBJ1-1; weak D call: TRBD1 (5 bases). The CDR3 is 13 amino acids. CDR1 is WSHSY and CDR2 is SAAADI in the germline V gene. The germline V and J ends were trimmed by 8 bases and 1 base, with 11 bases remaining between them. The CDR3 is CASCRDWNTEAFF. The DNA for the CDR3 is TGCGCCAGCTGCAGGGATTGGAACACTGAAGCTTTCTTT.

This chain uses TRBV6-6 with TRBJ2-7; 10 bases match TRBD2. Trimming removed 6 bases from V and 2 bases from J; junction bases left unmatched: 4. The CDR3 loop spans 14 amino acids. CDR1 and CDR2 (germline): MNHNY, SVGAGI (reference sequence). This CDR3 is CASSWTSGPYEQYF. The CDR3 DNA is TGTGCCAGCAGCTGGACTAGCGGACCCTACGAGCAGTACTTC.

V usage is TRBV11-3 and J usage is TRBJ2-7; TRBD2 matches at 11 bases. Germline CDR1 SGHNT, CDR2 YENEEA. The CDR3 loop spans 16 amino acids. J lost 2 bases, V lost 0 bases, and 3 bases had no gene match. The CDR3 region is CASSLDSGLAAYEQYF. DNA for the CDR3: TGTGCCAGCAGCTTAGACTCGGGACTAGCGGCCTACGAGCAGTACTTC.

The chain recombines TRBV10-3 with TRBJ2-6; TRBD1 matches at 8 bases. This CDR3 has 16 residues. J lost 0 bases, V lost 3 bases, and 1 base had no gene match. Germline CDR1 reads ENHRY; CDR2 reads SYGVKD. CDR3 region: CAISEQGGSGANVLTF. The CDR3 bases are TGTGCCATCAGTGAACAGGGGGGCTCTGGGGCCAACGTCCTGACTTTC.